These 5 T cell receptor beta chains came from one sample sequenced in a study of Graves' ophthalmopathy and Graves' hyperthyroidism (dated by TCRdb to the late 2010s). The data were produced on an Illumina HiSeq 2000. For repertoire sequencing, TCR beta CDR3 regions were amplified from RNA transcripts. The first round of RT-PCR was done with HTBI primers and the Qiagen OneStep RT-PCR kit, and was followed by a second round of multiplex PCR, then size selection and purification. TCRdb took the public reads, trimmed them with fastp at Q25, ran MiXCR for clone calling and kept in-frame beta chains. Duplicate CDR3 protein sequences are folded into a single record with the most common DNA and genes. Counted in this sample were 300,000 or so distinct CDR3 sequences; roughly 17% of them appeared once. 9% to 15% of the sample is taken by the ten largest. The sample consisted of peripheral blood. Source of these receptors: an adult man with Graves' ophthalmopathy.

This clonotype was observed at least ten times. The V and J genes are TRBV28 and TRBJ2-7, with 10 bases identical to TRBD2. Germline V gives CDR1 MDHEN, CDR2 SYDVKM. The CDR3 runs 14 residues. V lost 5 bases to trimming and J lost 4 bases; unmatched junction nucleotides: 5. The CDR3 sequence is CASSLAGASYEQYF. CDR3 DNA sequence: TGTGCCAGCAGTCTAGCGGGAGCTTCATACGAGCAGTACTTC.

The chain has TRBV6-5 and TRBJ1-2; a weak D match, TRBD1 (6 bases). V was clipped by 0 bases and J by 0 bases, with 8 bases between them. Germline V gene lookup returns CDR1 MNHEY and CDR2 SVGAGI. The CDR3 is made up of 15 amino acids. The DNA for the CDR3 is TGTGCCAGCAGTTACTCGCGACAGGCTAACTATGGCTACACCTTC. The encoded protein is CASSYSRQANYGYTF.

The chain has TRBV28 and TRBJ2-2, with D hard to call. This CDR3 is 13 amino acids long. The germline V gene has CDR1 MDHEN and CDR2 SYDVKM. V lost 5 bases and J 6 bases, leaving 10 bases between the germline ends. CDR3 sequence reads: CASSLRAAGELFF. The CDR3 nucleotides are TGTGCCAGCAGTCTAAGGGCGGCCGGGGAGCTGTTTTTT.

There are many counts of this clonotype. The chain uses TRBV24-1 and TRBJ2-2; 7 bases fit TRBD1. The CDR3 loop spans 16 amino acids. Germline V lookup: CDR1 KGHDR, CDR2 SFDVKD. J was trimmed by 2 bases and V by 3 bases; bases with no gene match: 5. The CDR3 loop is CATSDHGQANTGELFF. The CDR3, as DNA: TGTGCCACCAGTGATCACGGACAGGCAAACACCGGGGAGCTGTTTTTT.

This clonotype was detected ten times or more. The chain joins TRBV20-1 to TRBJ2-7, with D possibly being TRBD2 (5 bases). Germline CDR1 reads DFQATT; CDR2 reads SNEGSKA (reference sequence). The CDR3 sequence is 15 residues long. Trimming pared 0 bases from V and 2 bases from J, leaving 14 bases between. The CDR3 reads CSARDRVGITYEQYF. CDR3 DNA: TGCAGTGCTAGAGATCGAGTCGGGATCACCTACGAGCAGTACTTC.